The present TCR beta chain was sequenced within a study of T cells expressing NK-cell markers. Study summary: Sorted CD3+CD56+NKG2C+, CD3+CD56+NKG2C- and CD3+CD56-NKG2C+ T-cell subsets were beta-chain profiled. Seven donors tested HCMV-seropositive and one tested seronegative among the eight sequenced. Study-wide points: As a fraction of CD8+ T cells, dominant NKG2C+ clonotypes reached roughly 1.0-7.5% in six donors. Evidence did not settle whether expanded NKG2C+ T cell clones targeted HCMV.

Worth noting for this clonotype: Its cognate antigen is unknown.

TCRdb reprocessed the 5' RACE reads; each CDR3 protein has one entry and no DNA is given. The sample shows roughly 380,000 distinct CDR3 sequences, and 4% to 6.5% sits with its ten largest clones. The germline V gene encodes CDR1 MNHNY and CDR2 SVGAGI (reference sequence). This CDR3 is 13 amino acids long. This chain connects TRBV6-6 to TRBJ2-7; the TCRdb call, TRBD2, lacks DNA for checking. The source material was blood T cells: a sorted CD56 or NKG2C T cell subset, CD4+ or CD8+ T cells, or bulk PBMC T cells (not recorded which). The origin of this receptor is a man aged 18-69 years in good health. CDR3 sequence: CASRLAEGGEQYF.